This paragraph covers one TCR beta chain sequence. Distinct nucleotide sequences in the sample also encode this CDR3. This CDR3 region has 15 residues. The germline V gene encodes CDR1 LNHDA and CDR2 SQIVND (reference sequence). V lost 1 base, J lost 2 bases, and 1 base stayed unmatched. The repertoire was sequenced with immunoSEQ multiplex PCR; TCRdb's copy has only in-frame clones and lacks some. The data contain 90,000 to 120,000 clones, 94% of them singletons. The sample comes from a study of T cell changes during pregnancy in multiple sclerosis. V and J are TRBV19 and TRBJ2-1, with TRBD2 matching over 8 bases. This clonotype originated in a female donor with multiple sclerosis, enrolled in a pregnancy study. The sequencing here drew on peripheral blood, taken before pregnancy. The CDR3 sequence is CASSIAGGPYNEQFF. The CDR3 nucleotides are TGTGCCAGTAGTATAGCGGGAGGGCCCTACAATGAGCAGTTCTTC.